The clone carrying this TCR beta chain was detected only once. Libraries were prepared by immunoSEQ multiplex PCR; TCRdb keeps only in-frame clonotypes and omits some of them. The sample holds roughly 40,000 clones, approximately 90% seen once. Germline V gene data show CDR1 as SEHNR and CDR2 as FQNEAQ (reference sequence). Trimming shortened V by 5 bases and J by 8 bases, and 19 bases separated the two germline ends. The CDR3 is made up of 15 amino acids. This sample is drawn from a study of control samples from healthy donors and cancer patients. The chain couples TRBV7-9 to TRBJ1-3; possible D gene TRBD1, 5 bases. This clonotype was sampled from a woman aged 45-59 years in good health. Specimen: blood. CDR3 in amino acids: CASSPSTVSGDTIYF. The CDR3, as DNA: TGTGCCAGCAGCCCATCGACAGTGTCAGGCGACACCATATATTTT.